The 19 T cell receptor beta chains below come from one sample, sequenced in a study of blood T cell repertoires in COVID-19. The assay was immunoSEQ multiplex PCR, and TCRdb's table has in-frame clones only and misses some. The repertoire includes 450,000 or so clones, around nine tenths of them detected once, and 0.8% to 0.9% sits in the top ten. Sequencing used peripheral blood. Every receptor here comes from a man younger than 35 with COVID-19, enrolled during active disease.

The chain recombines TRBV4-2 with TRBJ2-3; 16 nucleotides align to TRBD2. V gave up 0 bases and J gave up 4 bases; unmatched junction bases: 4. This CDR3 spans 18 amino acids. Germline V gene lookup returns CDR1 LGHNA and CDR2 YNFKEQ. This chain's CDR3 is CASSQEPGLAGGPDTQYF. The DNA for the CDR3 is TGTGCCAGCAGCCAAGAGCCGGGACTAGCGGGGGGGCCAGATACGCAGTATTTT.

This clone occurred once. This chain connects TRBV24-1 to TRBJ2-1, with TRBD2 matching over 11 bases. Germline loops: CDR1 KGHDR, CDR2 SFDVKD. V lost 2 bases and J lost 9; bases outside the gene matches: 5. The CDR3 contains 15 residues. CDR3 bases: TGTGCCACCAGTGATTCTAGCGGGAGGCGGGGTGAGCAGTTCTTC. Translated: CATSDSSGRRGEQFF.

V and J are TRBV6-1 and TRBJ2-7; no clear D. Trimming pared 2 bases from V and 5 bases from J, leaving 19 bases between. Germline CDR1 reads MNHNS; CDR2 reads SASEGT. The length of the CDR3 is 16 residues. CDR3 coding DNA: TGTGCCAGCAGTGAATTTCGTACTGTAACGTCCGACGAGCAGTACTTC. It is translated as CASSEFRTVTSDEQYF.

This chain uses TRBV2 with TRBJ1-2; 8 bases match TRBD1. CDR1 is SNHLY and CDR2 is FYNNEI in the germline V gene. The V and J ends lost 6 bases and 5 bases, in that order; junction bases with no gene match: 5. CDR3 length equals 13 residues. The chain's CDR3 is CASRDRELYGYTF. DNA of the CDR3: TGTGCCAGCAGGGACAGGGAGTTATATGGCTACACCTTC.

The J gene is TRBJ2-3, the V gene TRBV30, with 7 bases identical to TRBD1. This CDR3 contains 15 residues. CDR1 GTSNPN and CDR2 SVGIG come from the germline V gene (reference sequence). V was pared by 7 bases and J by 2 bases, with 12 bases of the junction left unmatched. CDR3 protein: CASRGLSAHTDTQYF. The CDR3 bases are TGTGCCTCAAGGGGGCTTAGCGCGCACACAGATACGCAGTATTTT.

The V gene is TRBV7-9, the J gene TRBJ1-5; unclear D gene. CDR3 size: 16 residues. Germline values: CDR1 SEHNR, CDR2 FQNEAQ (reference sequence). V dropped 4 bases and J dropped 5 bases, with 18 bases sitting between them. The CDR3 DNA sequence: TGTGCCAGCAGCTCGTGGGCCGGTAGCGGGCATCAGCCCCAGCATTTT. The encoded protein is CASSSWAGSGHQPQHF.

The V call is TRBV5-1, the J call TRBJ1-6; 8 bases map to TRBD1. The V gene end was trimmed by 0 bases and the J gene end by 10 bases; junction bases not matched to a gene: 9. CDR3 length: 16 amino acids. Germline lookup yields CDR1 SGHRS and CDR2 YFSETQ. The chain's CDR3 is CASSLDGQGSRSPLHF. The CDR3, as DNA: TGCGCCAGCAGCTTGGATGGACAGGGATCTAGGTCACCCCTCCACTTT. The complete variable domain, with remaining parts taken from reference TRBV5-1 and TRBJ1-6, reads KAGVTQTPRYLIKTRGQQVTLSCSPISGHRSVSWYQQTPGQGLQFLFEYFSETQRNKGNFPGRFSGRQFSNSRSEMNVSTLELGDSALYLCASSLDGQGSRSPLHFGNGTRLTVT.

In this sample, this clone turned up once. V gene TRBV5-6 combines with J gene TRBJ1-1, with D hard to call. The CDR3 covers 13 residues. Trimming took 0 bases from V and 3 from J, leaving 6 bases between them. CDR1 SGHDT and CDR2 YYEEEE come from the germline V gene. The CDR3 reads CASSLAGYTEAFF. The CDR3 coding sequence is TGTGCCAGCAGCTTGGCCGGGTACACTGAAGCTTTCTTT.

This clone was seen just once. This chain joins TRBV27 and TRBJ2-2; 8 bases align to TRBD2. Germline CDR1 is MNHEY and CDR2 is SMNVEV (reference sequence). V was clipped by 5 bases and J by 5 bases; unmatched bases: 7. There are 15 residues in the CDR3. In DNA, the CDR3 is TGTGCCAGCAGTCTCCCGGGACTAGAGACCGGGGAGCTGTTTTTT. Its protein is CASSLPGLETGELFF.

With regard to this clone: The junction differs from germline at one of its ends, possibly a read error. The rearrangement joins TRBV18 to TRBJ1-2, with 9 bases identical to TRBD1. Germline CDR1 is KGHSH and CDR2 is LQKENI. CDR3 length equals 14 residues. The CDR3 nucleotides are TGTGCCAGCTCACGGACAGGGGAGGACTACGGCTACACCTTC. This codes for CASSRTGEDYGYTF. Filled out from reference TRBV18 and TRBJ1-2, the complete variable domain reads NAGVMQNPRHLVRRRGQEARLRCSPMKGHSHVYWYRQLPEEGLKFMVYLQKENIIDESGMPKERFSAEFPKEGPSILRIQQVVRGDSAAYFCASSRTGEDYGYTFGSGTRLTVV.

The chain couples TRBV30 to TRBJ2-1, with TRBD2 matching 7 bases. Germline CDR1 reads GTSNPN; CDR2 reads SVGIG (reference sequence). After removal of 3 bases from V and 4 bases from J, the junction contained 9 bases not matched to a gene. This CDR3 contains 15 residues. For the CDR3, the DNA is TGTGCCTGGAGAAAACTAAGCGGGAATTACAATGAGCAGTTCTTC. Its protein product is CAWRKLSGNYNEQFF. Together with reference TRBV30 and TRBJ2-1, the CDR3 gives the full variable domain: SQTIHQWPATLVQPVGSPLSLECTVEGTSNPNLYWYRQAAGRGLQLLFYSVGIGQISSEVPQNLSASRPQDRQFILSSKKLLLSDSGFYLCAWRKLSGNYNEQFFGPGTRLTVL.

This sequence joins TRBV6-1 and TRBJ2-1; possibly TRBD1 for D (6 bases). The CDR3 spans 20 residues. V was trimmed by 3 bases and J by 4 bases, leaving 28 bases between them. Germline V gene sequence: CDR1 MNHNS, CDR2 SASEGT. The CDR3 loop reads CASSECWSRRDKDWYNEQFF. The CDR3 nucleotides read TGTGCCAGCAGTGAGTGTTGGTCGCGACGGGACAAGGACTGGTACAATGAGCAGTTCTTC.

This rearrangement joins TRBV2 to TRBJ2-3; no clear D. The CDR3 totals 11 residues. CDR1 and CDR2 (germline): SNHLY, FYNNEI. Between the trimmed V and J ends, which lost 5 bases and 6 bases, there was a span of 6 bases. As DNA, the CDR3 is TGTGCCAGCAGTCGGGTGGATACGCAGTATTTT. It translates to CASSRVDTQYF.

This clone has a single count. V gene TRBV7-2 combines with J gene TRBJ2-1, with D perhaps TRBD1 (6 bases). Germline V lookup: CDR1 SGHTA, CDR2 FQGNSA. Between the trimmed V and J ends, which lost 5 bases and 3 bases, there was a span of 14 bases. This CDR3 is built from 15 residues. The CDR3: CASSIMTGLYNEQFF. The CDR3 DNA sequence: TGTGCCAGCAGCATTATGACAGGTCTCTACAATGAGCAGTTCTTC.

The J gene is TRBJ2-1, the V gene TRBV7-9; D is possibly TRBD2 (5 bases). V dropped 6 bases and J dropped 5 bases, with 11 bases sitting between them. Germline V gives CDR1 SEHNR, CDR2 FQNEAQ (reference sequence). This CDR3 has 13 amino acids. CDR3: CASRPGLDNEQFF. The CDR3 DNA is TGTGCCAGCAGACCCGGACTTGACAATGAGCAGTTCTTC. The whole variable domain, filled in from reference TRBV7-9 and TRBJ2-1, reads DTGVSQNPRHKITKRGQNVTFRCDPISEHNRLYWYRQTLGQGPEFLTYFQNEAQLEKSRLLSDRFSAERPKGSFSTLEIQRTEQGDSAMYLCASRPGLDNEQFFGPGTRLTVL.

This chain connects TRBV2 to TRBJ2-2, with TRBD2 identical over 14 bases. Unmatched junction bases numbered 8, after V lost 7 bases and J lost 4 bases. In germline, CDR1 is SNHLY, CDR2 FYNNEI. The CDR3 has 17 amino acids. CDR3 DNA: TGTGCCAGCAAGGAAAGGACTAGCGGGGGGAGCACCGGGGAGCTGTTTTTT. It encodes CASKERTSGGSTGELFF.

The chain has TRBV6-6 and TRBJ1-6, with D possibly matching TRBD1 (5 bases). The CDR3 has 13 residues. Trimming left V 0 bases short and J 9 bases short, with 6 bases between. Germline loops: CDR1 MNHNY, CDR2 SVGAGI (reference sequence). The CDR3 sequence is CASSYSTGSPLHF. CDR3 coding DNA: TGTGCCAGCAGTTACTCAACAGGTTCACCCCTCCACTTT.

The chain recombines TRBV18 with TRBJ1-1; 8 bases line up with TRBD1. The CDR3 contains 14 residues. CDR1 is KGHSH and CDR2 is LQKENI in the germline V gene. With V trimmed by 5 bases and J by 5 bases, 7 bases remained unmatched. The CDR3 loop reads CASSKTGERTEAFF. The CDR3 nucleotides are TGTGCCAGCTCAAAGACAGGGGAAAGGACTGAAGCTTTCTTT.

In this sample, this clone turned up a few times. The V and J genes are TRBV5-1 and TRBJ2-7; the match to TRBD2 covers 10 bases. The germline CDR1 and CDR2 sequences are SGHRS and YFSETQ. The V and J ends lost 5 bases and 7 bases, in that order; junction bases with no gene match: 12. The CDR3 spans 15 residues. CDR3 amino acids: CASSFTSGRAGEQYF. CDR3 coding DNA: TGCGCCAGCAGTTTTACCAGCGGGAGGGCCGGAGAGCAGTACTTC.